One and the same sample provided the 29 T cell receptor beta chains below, sequenced in a study of T cells after yellow fever vaccination. Each CDR3 protein is one row after TCRdb ran MiXCR on the 5' RACE reads. The table lists hundreds of thousands of distinct CDR3 sequences, approximately 8% of them singletons. Sequences were derived from PBMCs, sampled roughly 47 days after the first yellow fever vaccination. These receptors all stem from a man between 18 and 29 years old who received the YFV17D yellow fever vaccine.

The chain couples TRBV6-1 to TRBJ1-3; D gene ambiguous. The V gene's germline CDR1 is MNHNS and CDR2 SASEGT. CDR3 size: 16 residues. The ends were cut back, 6 bases at V and 0 bases at J, with 15 bases in the middle. The CDR3 protein is CASSRERAGSGNTIYF. As DNA, the CDR3 is TGTGCCAGCAGCCGCGAGAGGGCCGGCTCTGGAAACACCATATATTTT.

There are many counts of this clonotype. This sequence joins TRBV4-3 and TRBJ2-6; D is ambiguous. There are 14 residues in the CDR3. The ends were cut back, 4 bases at V and 2 bases at J, with 6 bases in the middle. The V gene's germline CDR1 is LGHNA and CDR2 YSLEER. The CDR3 loop reads CASSRITGANVLTF. The CDR3 bases are TGCGCCAGCAGCCGCATTACTGGGGCCAACGTCCTGACTTTC.

This clonotype has just a few counts. CDR3 DNA sequence: TGTGCCAGCAGCACCGCAGGGAACACTGAAGCTTTCTTT. Translation gives CASSTAGNTEAFF. V is TRBV7-3 and J is TRBJ1-1; D not resolved. The CDR3 totals 13 residues. The V gene lost 5 bases and the J gene lost 1 base, with 8 bases spanning the gap. Per the germline V gene, CDR1 is SGHTA and CDR2 is FQGTGA.

The chain uses TRBV5-6 and TRBJ2-3; TRBD2 might be the D (6 bases). V was clipped by 5 bases and J by 2 bases, with 15 bases between them. Germline assignment: CDR1 SGHDT and CDR2 YYEEEE. This CDR3 region has 15 residues. In DNA form, the CDR3 reads TGTGCCAGCAGGACCGCGGGGACTGCCACAGATACGCAGTATTTT. Translation gives CASRTAGTATDTQYF.

This clonotype was seen a few times. J is TRBJ1-1 and V is TRBV20-1, with 8 positions matching TRBD1. CDR3 length: 13 amino acids. Germline CDR1 DFQATT, CDR2 SNEGSKA (reference sequence). V lost 5 bases, J lost 3 bases, and 5 bases stayed unmatched. CDR3 coding DNA: TGCAGTGCTGGACAGGGTTTGTACACTGAAGCTTTCTTT. The encoded protein is CSAGQGLYTEAFF.

This clonotype has more than one count but fewer than ten. The chain couples TRBV18 to TRBJ2-7, with 9 bases identical to TRBD1. V lost 5 bases and J lost 6; bases outside the gene matches: 5. CDR1 KGHSH and CDR2 LQKENI come from the germline V gene. This CDR3 is 13 amino acids long. CDR3 DNA sequence: TGTGCCAGCTCAACACAGGGGGCGGGCGAGCAGTACTTC. It translates to CASSTQGAGEQYF.

This clonotype was seen a handful of times. This chain connects TRBV28 to TRBJ2-2; TRBD1 is a possible D gene (6 bases). From germline, CDR1 is MDHEN and CDR2 SYDVKM. CDR3 length: 14 amino acids. Trimming stripped 6 bases from V and 1 base from J, with 9 bases between. The CDR3 spells CASRMGQNTGELFF. DNA of the CDR3: TGTGCCAGCAGAATGGGACAGAACACCGGGGAGCTGTTTTTT.

This clonotype was observed a handful of times. This sequence joins TRBV7-2 and TRBJ2-5; the D is unclear. The length of the CDR3 is 14 residues. With 1 base removed from V and 3 bases from J, the gap between germline ends came to 9 bases. The V gene's germline CDR1 is SGHTA and CDR2 FQGNSA. The CDR3, as DNA: TGTGCCAGCAGCTTAGATAGAGCTAAAGAGACCCAGTACTTC. The encoded protein is CASSLDRAKETQYF. Full variable domain (rest looked up from reference TRBV7-2 and TRBJ2-5): GAGVSQSPSNKVTEKGKDVELRCDPISGHTALYWYRQSLGQGLEFLIYFQGNSAPDKSGLPSDRFSAERTGGSVSTLTIQRTQQEDSAVYLCASSLDRAKETQYFGPGTRLLVL.

Regarding this clonotype: The junction shows a germline mismatch at one end, possibly a read error. The chain employs TRBV7-7 and TRBJ2-2; 13 bases are shared with TRBD2. The CDR3 extends over 16 amino acids. CDR1 and CDR2 (germline): SSHAT, FNYEAQ (reference sequence). CDR3: CASSLSGLAGSGELFF. DNA for the CDR3: TGTGCTAGCAGCTTATCGGGACTAGCGGGGTCTGGGGAGCTGTTTTTT.

This clonotype was counted at least ten times. The J gene is TRBJ2-5, the V gene TRBV7-2, with D possibly called TRBD1 or TRBD2 (5 bases each). The V gene's germline CDR1 is SGHTA and CDR2 FQGNSA. The V and J ends lost 2 bases and 4 bases respectively, with 11 bases between them. This CDR3 contains 14 residues. CDR3 amino acids: CASSLWGRGETQYF. The CDR3 region has the DNA TGTGCCAGCAGCTTATGGGGCCGGGGAGAGACCCAGTACTTC.

This clonotype was found a few times. The rearrangement links TRBV4-1 to TRBJ1-1; D possibly corresponds to TRBD1 (6 bases). The CDR3 is 15 residues long. Trimming took off 5 bases at V and 1 base at J, with 14 bases between the two ends. Germline loops: CDR1 MGHRA, CDR2 YSYEKL. The chain's CDR3 is CASSLKEGQNTEAFF. CDR3 bases: TGCGCCAGCAGCTTAAAGGAGGGACAGAACACTGAAGCTTTCTTT.

The chain has TRBV7-2 and TRBJ1-6, with 7 bases lining up with TRBD1. The CDR3 covers 16 residues. The V gene's germline CDR1 is SGHTA and CDR2 FQGNSA. With 5 bases clipped from V and 0 bases from J, the junction kept 4 bases outside the gene matches. CDR3 protein: CASSRGGGSYNSPLHF. The CDR3, as DNA: TGTGCCAGCAGCCGAGGGGGCGGCTCCTATAATTCACCCCTCCACTTT.

The sample holds a few counts of this clonotype. The rearrangement joins TRBV7-3 to TRBJ2-1, with D tentatively TRBD2 (5 bases). The V and J ends lost 5 bases and 0 bases respectively, with 11 bases between them. The germline CDR1 and CDR2 sequences are SGHTA and FQGTGA. This CDR3 is 15 amino acids long. The CDR3 region is CASSPLGSSYNEQFF. CDR3 nucleotide sequence: TGTGCCAGCAGCCCGCTAGGGAGCTCCTACAATGAGCAGTTCTTC.

The chain combines TRBV6-2 or TRBV6-3 with TRBJ2-7, with 7 bases aligning to TRBD2. CDR3 length: 13 amino acids. Germline trimming cut 6 bases from V and 4 bases from J; bases unmatched to any gene: 6. From germline, CDR1 is MNHEY and CDR2 SVGEGT. CDR3 DNA sequence: TGTGCCAGCAGCACGGGGGGTGGATACGAGCAGTACGTC. Its translation is CASSTGGGYEQYV.

This sequence joins TRBV7-6 and TRBJ1-4; the D is unclear. Germline V CDR1 and CDR2: SGHVS, FNYEAQ. V was shortened by 5 bases and J by 8 bases, with 9 bases between the two germline ends. This CDR3 spans 12 amino acids. CDR3 amino acids: CASSPRREKLFF. The CDR3, as DNA: TGTGCCAGCAGCCCCCGGCGGGAAAAACTGTTTTTT.

This clonotype was seen more than once but under ten times. The CDR3 region has the DNA TGCGCCAGCAGCTTACAGGGGTTTAATTCACCCCTCCACTTT. Its translation is CASSLQGFNSPLHF. J is TRBJ1-6 and V is TRBV5-1; 7 positions match TRBD1. The CDR3 is 14 residues long. In germline, CDR1 is SGHRS, CDR2 YFSETQ. Trimming removed 2 bases from V and 6 bases from J; junction bases left unmatched: 2.

The table lists this clonotype with a few counts. The V call is TRBV29-1, the J call TRBJ1-2; D possibly corresponds to TRBD1 (5 bases). This CDR3 comprises 12 residues. V was pared by 1 base and J by 5 bases, with 8 bases between. CDR1 and CDR2 (germline): SQVTM, ANQGSEA. This CDR3 reads CSVEVKGYGYTF. CDR3 sequence (DNA): TGCAGCGTTGAAGTGAAGGGGTATGGCTACACCTTC. The full variable domain, completed using reference TRBV29-1 and TRBJ1-2, is SAVISQKPSRDICQRGTSLTIQCQVDSQVTMMFWYRQQPGQSLTLIATANQGSEATYESGFVIDKFPISRPNLTFSTLTVSNMSPEDSSIYLCSVEVKGYGYTFGSGTRLTVV.

This clonotype has only a few counts. The chain recombines TRBV9 with TRBJ2-1; no clear D. The CDR3 totals 13 residues. Trimming took 0 bases from V and 3 from J, leaving 4 bases between them. Germline V gene data show CDR1 as SGDLS and CDR2 as YYNGEE. The CDR3 sequence: CASSVDNYNEQFF. Written as DNA, the CDR3 is TGTGCCAGCAGCGTAGACAACTACAATGAGCAGTTCTTC.

This clonotype has just a few counts. This chain joins TRBV3-1 and TRBJ1-2, with D uncertain. CDR3 length: 14 amino acids. V gave up 4 bases and J gave up 8 bases, with 17 bases separating them. CDR1 is LGHDT, CDR2 YNNKEL, per germline (reference sequence). This CDR3 reads CASSPSEFAGGYTF. In nucleotides, the CDR3 is TGTGCCAGCAGCCCATCAGAATTCGCTGGCGGCTACACCTTC.

The gene calls are TRBV7-2 and TRBJ2-7, with TRBD2 as a possible D gene (6 bases). The V end lost 2 bases, the J end lost 2 bases, and 13 bases lay between the germline ends. Germline CDR1 and CDR2: SGHTA and FQGNSA. The CDR3 is 15 amino acids. CDR3 loop: CASSLYGGGTYEQYV. As DNA, the CDR3 is TGTGCCAGCAGCTTATACGGTGGGGGGACCTACGAGCAGTACGTC.

This clonotype was seen a few times. The chain employs TRBV20-1 and TRBJ2-1, with D hard to call. Germline values: CDR1 DFQATT, CDR2 SNEGSKA (reference sequence). Trimming shortened V by 5 bases and J by 3 bases, and 14 bases separated the two germline ends. CDR3 size: 14 residues. The CDR3 nucleotides are TGCAGTGCTGCCGATGGACGGATCTACAATGAGCAGTTCTTC. Translation: CSAADGRIYNEQFF.

The chain recombines TRBV28 with TRBJ2-5; 8 bases line up with TRBD2. Germline CDR1 and CDR2: MDHEN and SYDVKM. This CDR3 is built from 15 residues. J was trimmed by 1 base and V by 7 bases; bases with no gene match: 8. The CDR3, as DNA: TGTGCCAGCAACTCCGGGGGGGGACTCCAAGAGACCCAGTACTTC. It translates to CASNSGGGLQETQYF.

This clonotype was found a few times. This chain links TRBV4-1 with TRBJ1-1; D unclear. This CDR3 contains 15 residues. The germline CDR1 and CDR2 sequences are MGHRA and YSYEKL. The V gene lost 0 bases and the J gene lost 7 bases, with 15 bases spanning the gap. This CDR3 is CASSQEVAGGGEAFF. The CDR3 nucleotides are TGCGCCAGCAGCCAAGAGGTCGCAGGCGGTGGTGAAGCTTTCTTT.

The rearrangement links TRBV6-2 or TRBV6-3 to TRBJ2-3; D perhaps matches TRBD2 (5 bases). Germline-derived CDR1 and CDR2 are MNHEY and SVGEGT. V lost 6 bases and J 4 bases, leaving 20 bases between the germline ends. This CDR3 has 16 residues. The CDR3 nucleotides are TGTGCCAGCAGCTTCAGGAGGCTGGTCTATCCAGATACGCAGTATTTT. It is translated as CASSFRRLVYPDTQYF.

The chain uses TRBV7-8 and TRBJ2-5; TRBD1 might be the D (5 bases). Germline loops: CDR1 SGHVS, CDR2 FQNEAQ. The CDR3 has 14 amino acids. Trimming shortened V by 1 base and J by 4 bases, and 10 bases separated the two germline ends. The CDR3 here is CASSLGKGVETQYF. The CDR3 bases are TGTGCCAGCAGCTTAGGGAAAGGGGTAGAGACCCAGTACTTC. Together with reference TRBV7-8 and TRBJ2-5, the CDR3 gives the full variable domain: GAGVSQSPRYKVAKRGQDVALRCDPISGHVSLFWYQQALGQGPEFLTYFQNEAQLDKSGLPSDRFFAERPEGSVSTLKIQRTQQEDSAVYLCASSLGKGVETQYFGPGTRLLVL.

V is TRBV20-1 and J is TRBJ2-1; 14 bases match TRBD2. Germline V gives CDR1 DFQATT, CDR2 SNEGSKA (reference sequence). V was clipped by 3 bases and J by 7 bases; unmatched bases: 2. This CDR3 is 14 amino acids long. CDR3 residues: CSASRLAGGNEQFF. The CDR3 nucleotides read TGCAGTGCTAGTCGACTAGCGGGGGGGAATGAGCAGTTCTTC.

This chain uses TRBV6-5 with TRBJ2-7; tentative D call: TRBD1 (7 bases). Germline V gene lookup returns CDR1 MNHEY and CDR2 SVGAGI. Trimming removed 3 bases at V and 4 bases at J, with 13 bases between. The CDR3 spans 14 residues. The CDR3 nucleotides read TGTGCCAGCAGTTATACGACAGGGACTTACGAGCAGTACTTC. Protein product: CASSYTTGTYEQYF.

Note on this clonotype: One end of the junction does not line up with germline, which may come from a read error. The CDR3 region is CASSLSHVLGF. The CDR3 bases are TGTGCCAGCAGTTTGAGTCACGTCCTGGGTTTT. The chain couples TRBV12-3 or TRBV12-4 to TRBJ1-1; D uncertain. The CDR3 has 11 amino acids.

This clonotype was recorded many times. The chain recombines TRBV24-1 with TRBJ2-1; D tentatively fits TRBD1 or TRBD2 (5 bases each). CDR3 length equals 15 residues. V lost 4 bases and J lost 0, with 9 bases in between. Per the germline V gene, CDR1 is KGHDR and CDR2 is SFDVKD. The CDR3 protein is CATSDPGASYNEQFF. The CDR3 DNA reads TGTGCCACCAGTGACCCCGGGGCCTCCTACAATGAGCAGTTCTTC.